Sequencing of this T cell receptor beta chain was carried out in a study of blood T cell repertoires in COVID-19. Study information: Material from acute and convalescent COVID-19 was sourced from the United States, Italy and Spain. T cells, B-cell-depleted T cells, or PBMCs supplied cDNA or gDNA.

Germline lookup yields CDR1 SEHNR and CDR2 FQNEAQ (reference sequence). J was trimmed by 2 bases and V by 3 bases; bases with no gene match: 2. The CDR3 spans 15 residues. In the original workflow: The authors estimated nucleated cell counts from reference gene primer amplification. Clones were read by immunoSEQ multiplex PCR, and TCRdb kept only the in-frame ones, dropping some. Clone size and the V and J calls come from that table; the DNA yielded D and trimming. In the table there are 250,000 to 300,000 clones, 87% of which are singletons. This rearrangement joins TRBV7-9 to TRBJ2-3; 10 nucleotides align to TRBD2. The sequenced sample was peripheral blood. The sequence was obtained from a woman in her forties or fifties who had recovered from COVID-19. CDR3 in DNA: TGTGCCAGCAGCTTTCTAGCGGGAGCCACAGATACGCAGTATTTT. Translation: CASSFLAGATDTQYF.